This T cell receptor (beta chain) was observed in a study of T cells in Graves' hyperthyroidism and ophthalmopathy. Amplification targeted TCR beta CDR3 regions from RNA transcripts. Primed by the HTBI set, a first-round RT-PCR was run on the TCR CDR3. TCRdb independently ran MiXCR on the multiplex PCR reads; one entry per CDR3 protein. The table has 400,000 to 500,000 distinct CDR3 sequences, approximately 15% seen once. This CDR3 has 15 residues. Trimming removed 0 bases at V and 0 bases at J, with 7 bases between. Germline-derived CDR1 and CDR2 are SGDLS and YYNGEE. This clonotype came up many times. The antigen remains unidentified. Study findings and constraints: Most expanded thyroid clonotypes above 0.001 also appeared in blood.

Stable Graves' hyperthyroidism meant no ophthalmopathy progression within 18 months. Recently diagnosed hyperthyroidism of less than 2 months' duration affected patients aged 18 to 65. Exclusion of patients followed from uncontrolled infection, other autoimmune disease, pregnancy or lactation. This receptor was identified in a woman between 18 and 29 years old with Graves' hyperthyroidism. The sample consisted of blood. V gene TRBV9 combines with J gene TRBJ2-1; unclear D gene. The CDR3 DNA sequence: TGTGCCAGCAGCGTAGTGTCTAGCTCCTACAATGAGCAGTTCTTC. Translation gives CASSVVSSSYNEQFF.